The 30 T cell receptor beta chains in this list originate from one sample, sequenced in a study of cytomegalovirus exposure and HLA in healthy donors. Sequenced by immunoSEQ multiplex PCR; TCRdb stores in-frame clones only, minus some. The data show 180,000 or so clones, about 83% seen once. Specimen: PBMCs. The receptor set was obtained from a woman aged 30 to 39 in good health and CMV-seronegative.

The rearrangement uses TRBV4-1 and TRBJ2-5; TRBD1 might be the D (6 bases). The germline V gene encodes CDR1 MGHRA and CDR2 YSYEKL. The ends were cut back, 0 bases at V and 5 bases at J, with 13 bases in the middle. The CDR3 covers 15 residues. CDR3 in amino acids: CASSQDKGDLETQYF. The CDR3 DNA sequence: TGCGCCAGCAGCCAAGACAAGGGGGATCTTGAGACCCAGTACTTC.

This chain uses TRBV19 with TRBJ1-5, with 10 nucleotides matching TRBD1. V trimming: 6 bases; J trimming: 4 bases; junction bases outside the gene matches: 6. The CDR3 loop spans 15 amino acids. Germline V gives CDR1 LNHDA, CDR2 SQIVND (reference sequence). CDR3 sequence (DNA): TGTGCCAGTAGCGGGACAGGGGCAGGAAATCAGCCCCAGCATTTT. Protein: CASSGTGAGNQPQHF.

This sequence joins TRBV11-2 and TRBJ2-7, with 9 bases matching TRBD1. The CDR3 contains 14 residues. Germline CDR1 and CDR2: SGHAT and FQNNGV. Losses at the gene ends were 5 bases for V and 1 base for J; bases not matched to a gene: 3. This CDR3 is CASSRDRVSYEQYF. Written as DNA, the CDR3 is TGTGCCAGCAGCCGGGACAGGGTTTCCTACGAGCAGTACTTC.

This clone has a handful of counts. The chain combines TRBV4-3 with TRBJ1-6, with D possibly matching TRBD1 (6 bases). The V end lost 0 bases, the J end lost 10 bases, and 10 bases lay between the germline ends. This CDR3 contains 14 residues. CDR1 LGHNA and CDR2 YSLEER come from the germline V gene. CDR3 region: CASSQDEGDSPLHF. In DNA form, the CDR3 reads TGCGCCAGCAGCCAAGATGAGGGGGACTCACCCCTCCACTTT.

The gene calls are TRBV9 and TRBJ1-1; no clear D gene. Germline V gene sequence: CDR1 SGDLS, CDR2 YYNGEE. V gave up 3 bases and J gave up 4 bases, with 19 bases separating them. The CDR3 runs to 16 residues. As DNA, the CDR3 is TGTGCCAGCAGCGCCACCCCGAATACCGGAGTCACTGAAGCTTTCTTT. Its translation: CASSATPNTGVTEAFF.

The genes are TRBV9 and TRBJ2-1; possibly TRBD2 for D (6 bases). The germline V gene has CDR1 SGDLS and CDR2 YYNGEE. The CDR3 consists of 15 residues. V was clipped by 4 bases and J by 7 bases, with 18 bases between them. CDR3 DNA sequence: TGTGCCAGCAGCTTAGCGGTTGGGGCCGGGAATGAGCAGTTCTTC. Translation gives CASSLAVGAGNEQFF.

The V call is TRBV4-3, the J call TRBJ2-1; 9 nucleotides match TRBD1. Germline assignment: CDR1 LGHNA and CDR2 YSLEER. Trimming at V came to 3 bases and at J to 4 bases, leaving 4 bases not matched to a gene. The CDR3 is 15 amino acids. Here the CDR3 DNA reads TGCGCCAGCAGCCAGGCCGGGACAGGGTACAATGAGCAGTTCTTC. This encodes CASSQAGTGYNEQFF.

V is TRBV9 and J is TRBJ2-5, with a possible D match to TRBD1 (6 bases). The CDR3 has 15 residues. V lost 0 bases and J lost 1, with 10 bases in between. Germline lookup yields CDR1 SGDLS and CDR2 YYNGEE. The CDR3 DNA follows: TGTGCCAGCAGCGTAGGGGGGCTAGCCCAAGAGACCCAGTACTTC. Amino acids: CASSVGGLAQETQYF. Filled out from reference TRBV9 and TRBJ2-5, the complete variable domain reads DSGVTQTPKHLITATGQRVTLRCSPRSGDLSVYWYQQSLDQGLQFLIQYYNGEERAKGNILERFSAQQFPDLHSELNLSSLELGDSALYFCASSVGGLAQETQYFGPGTRLLVL.

This clone has just one count. The chain has TRBV6-5 and TRBJ1-6; 9 bases fit TRBD1. This CDR3 comprises 15 residues. The germline V gene has CDR1 MNHEY and CDR2 SVGAGI. V was clipped by 6 bases and J by 7 bases; unmatched bases: 7. In nucleotides, the CDR3 is TGTGCCAGCAGGGCGCGGGGACAGGGAAATTCACCCCTCCACTTT. It is translated as CASRARGQGNSPLHF.

This clone appeared a single time. V gene TRBV9 combines with J gene TRBJ2-5, with TRBD1 as a possible D gene (5 bases). Trimming pared 1 base from V and 2 bases from J, leaving 12 bases between. The CDR3 loop spans 15 amino acids. Germline V gene lookup returns CDR1 SGDLS and CDR2 YYNGEE. CDR3 region: CASSVRSGLQETQYF. DNA of the CDR3: TGTGCCAGCAGCGTAAGGTCAGGGCTTCAAGAGACCCAGTACTTC.

The chain combines TRBV5-1 with TRBJ2-5; 8 bases line up with TRBD2. Germline V gives CDR1 SGHRS, CDR2 YFSETQ. J lost 2 bases, V lost 1 base, and 10 bases had no gene match. The CDR3 runs 17 residues. The DNA of the CDR3 is TGCGCCAGCAGCTTGCGGCCGGGACTAGGGTCGCAAGAGACCCAGTACTTC. It codes for CASSLRPGLGSQETQYF.

The chain carries TRBV6-1 and TRBJ2-3, with unresolved D. Trimming took 4 bases from V and 1 from J, leaving 12 bases between them. This CDR3 has 15 amino acids. Germline V gene sequence: CDR1 MNHNS, CDR2 SASEGT. The CDR3 nucleotides read TGTGCCAGCAGTGCCGGCTGGGCCGGCACAGATACGCAGTATTTT. Translating it yields CASSAGWAGTDTQYF.

This clone was detected a few times. V and J are TRBV6-1 and TRBJ2-7; D perhaps matches TRBD1 (7 bases). Germline lookup yields CDR1 MNHNS and CDR2 SASEGT. V lost 5 bases, J lost 3 bases, and 14 bases lay in between. The CDR3 is 14 amino acids. The CDR3 loop is CASSLGGQIYEQYF. CDR3 nucleotide sequence: TGTGCCAGCAGTCTGGGGGGACAGATCTACGAGCAGTACTTC.

The table lists this clone with a count of one. V is TRBV15 and J is TRBJ1-2; D gene uncertain. The CDR3 length is 15 residues. V was trimmed by 0 bases and J by 1 base, leaving 9 bases between them. Germline loops: CDR1 LNHNV, CDR2 YYDKDF (reference sequence). The CDR3 DNA reads as TGTGCCACCAGCAGAGATATGAGCTTTAACTATGGCTACACCTTC. It encodes CATSRDMSFNYGYTF.

The chain joins TRBV5-1 to TRBJ2-3; D may be TRBD2 (5 bases). Per the germline V gene, CDR1 is SGHRS and CDR2 is YFSETQ. The CDR3 runs to 16 residues. V was trimmed by 0 bases and J by 1 base, leaving 12 bases between them. The CDR3 is CASSLGTERGTDTQYF. CDR3 nucleotides: TGCGCCAGCAGCTTGGGGACTGAGAGAGGCACAGATACGCAGTATTTT.

This chain connects TRBV11-3 to TRBJ1-6, with a tentative D call TRBD1 (5 bases). There are 13 residues in the CDR3. With 1 base removed from V and 9 bases from J, the gap between germline ends came to 7 bases. Germline values: CDR1 SGHNT, CDR2 YENEEA. Here the CDR3 reads CASSLAGGSPLHF. DNA of the CDR3: TGTGCCAGCAGCTTAGCCGGGGGTTCACCCCTCCACTTT.

The chain carries TRBV29-1 and TRBJ1-5; 7 nucleotides align to TRBD1. This CDR3 contains 14 residues. The J segment lost 0 bases and the V segment lost 6 bases, leaving 5 bases of the junction unmatched. In germline, CDR1 is SQVTM, CDR2 ANQGSEA. CDR3 sequence (DNA): TGCAGCGTAAGCACAGGGGATAGCAATCAGCCCCAGCATTTT. This sequence encodes CSVSTGDSNQPQHF.

This clone was seen only once. The gene calls are TRBV6-1 and TRBJ1-6; D not certain. The CDR3 has 17 amino acids. V lost 4 bases and J lost 5, with 18 bases in between. Germline V gives CDR1 MNHNS, CDR2 SASEGT. CDR3 nucleotides: TGTGCCAGCAGTGTGGTCAGTCCTCCTTCAAATAATTCACCCCTCCACTTT. Protein sequence: CASSVVSPPSNNSPLHF.

CDR3 sequence: CASSGWTSYEQYF. In DNA, the CDR3 is TGTGCCAGCAGTGGATGGACATCCTACGAGCAGTACTTC. The chain couples TRBV6-1 to TRBJ2-7; D is perhaps TRBD1 (5 bases). This CDR3 has 13 amino acids. CDR1 is MNHNS, CDR2 SASEGT, per germline. Trimming shortened V by 4 bases and J by 1 base, and 8 bases separated the two germline ends.

This clone occurred once. The CDR3 loop reads CASSYTTQGATEAFF. The CDR3 bases are TGTGCCAGCAGTTACACGACCCAGGGGGCCACTGAAGCTTTCTTT. V gene TRBV6-5 combines with J gene TRBJ1-1; 8 bases match TRBD1. V dropped 2 bases and J dropped 4; count of bases not matched to a gene: 6. This CDR3 is built from 15 residues. In germline, CDR1 is MNHEY, CDR2 SVGAGI.

The V gene is TRBV6-8, the J gene TRBJ2-5, with 9 bases identical to TRBD2. The CDR3 is made up of 14 amino acids. V dropped 10 bases and J dropped 1; count of bases not matched to a gene: 7. CDR1 is MNHGY and CDR2 is SAAAGT in the germline V gene. The CDR3 region has the DNA TGTGCCACCACCGAGACTAGCGGCCAAGAGACCCAGTACTTC. This codes for CATTETSGQETQYF.

This chain uses TRBV4-1 with TRBJ1-2; D is unclear. The CDR3 totals 14 residues. V was shortened by 1 base and J by 7 bases, with 13 bases between the two germline ends. Germline CDR1 is MGHRA and CDR2 is YSYEKL. The CDR3: CASSQVRGMSGYTF. CDR3 in DNA: TGCGCCAGCAGCCAAGTGAGAGGGATGTCTGGCTACACCTTC.

The chain employs TRBV29-1 and TRBJ1-2, with TRBD1 identical over 8 bases. This CDR3 has 12 amino acids. With 7 bases clipped from V and 7 bases from J, the junction kept 8 bases outside the gene matches. The germline CDR1 and CDR2 sequences are SQVTM and ANQGSEA. The CDR3 DNA follows: TGCAGCGGCGACAGGGGCGTGGGTGGCTACACCTTC. It specifies CSGDRGVGGYTF. Filled out from reference TRBV29-1 and TRBJ1-2, the complete variable domain reads SAVISQKPSRDICQRGTSLTIQCQVDSQVTMMFWYRQQPGQSLTLIATANQGSEATYESGFVIDKFPISRPNLTFSTLTVSNMSPEDSSIYLCSGDRGVGGYTFGSGTRLTVV.

The chain uses TRBV7-2 and TRBJ2-7; 8 nucleotides match TRBD2. V was clipped by 5 bases and J by 4 bases; unmatched bases: 13. Germline values: CDR1 SGHTA, CDR2 FQGNSA. The CDR3 contains 16 residues. The CDR3 nucleotides read TGTGCCAGCAGCCCGTCGTTAGCGGGGTCTATGTACGAGCAGTACTTC. Encoded protein: CASSPSLAGSMYEQYF.

This clone was observed a few times. V and J are TRBV6-5 and TRBJ2-1; tentative D call: TRBD2 (5 bases). Trimming removed 6 bases from V and 5 bases from J, with 8 bases in between. CDR1 is MNHEY, CDR2 SVGAGI, per germline. The CDR3 consists of 12 residues. CDR3 nucleotide sequence: TGTGCCAGCAGACCGGGGAACAATGAGCAGTTCTTC. This gives the protein CASRPGNNEQFF.

This chain uses TRBV2 with TRBJ2-1; 9 bases line up with TRBD2. The trim removed 3 bases at V and 8 bases at J, leaving 5 bases unmatched. CDR3 size: 14 residues. Germline V CDR1 and CDR2: SNHLY, FYNNEI. As DNA, the CDR3 is TGTGCCAGCAGTGATGGTAGCGGGGGCGATGAGCAGTTCTTC. This gives the protein CASSDGSGGDEQFF.

The V gene is TRBV4-2, the J gene TRBJ1-3; a weak D match, TRBD1 (5 bases). Germline CDR1 and CDR2: LGHNA and YNFKEQ. Trimming shortened V by 0 bases and J by 0 bases, and 12 bases separated the two germline ends. CDR3 length: 17 amino acids. The CDR3 spells CASSQDLTDLSGNTIYF. The CDR3 bases are TGTGCCAGCAGCCAAGATTTGACAGATCTCTCTGGAAACACCATATATTTT.

This rearrangement joins TRBV5-5 to TRBJ2-7, with TRBD1 identical over 11 bases. Trimming removed 6 bases from V and 5 bases from J; junction bases left unmatched: 7. The CDR3 is 14 residues long. The germline V gene has CDR1 SGHKS and CDR2 YYEKEE (reference sequence). As DNA, the CDR3 is TGTGCCAGCAACCTGGACAGGGGGCCCGACGAGCAGTACTTC. It codes for CASNLDRGPDEQYF. The full variable domain, in which reference TRBV5-5 and TRBJ2-7 provide the parts outside the CDR3, is DAGVTQSPTHLIKTRGQQVTLRCSPISGHKSVSWYQQVLGQGPQFIFQYYEKEERGRGNFPDRFSARQFPNYSSELNVNALLLGDSALYLCASNLDRGPDEQYFGPGTRLTVT.

The V gene is TRBV30, the J gene TRBJ2-3, with D perhaps TRBD1 (6 bases). The CDR3 loop spans 16 amino acids. CDR1 is GTSNPN, CDR2 SVGIG, per germline (reference sequence). Trimming cost V 1 base and J 0 bases, with 14 bases left between them. Here the CDR3 DNA reads TGTGCCTGGAGTGGTCAGGGACAACTGAGCACAGATACGCAGTATTTT. Its protein product is CAWSGQGQLSTDTQYF.

As DNA, the CDR3 is TGTGCCACCATGGGGGGGCTTCAGCCCCAGCATTTT. Amino acids: CATMGGLQPQHF. This sequence joins TRBV19 and TRBJ1-5; possibly TRBD1 for D (6 bases). The germline V gene has CDR1 LNHDA and CDR2 SQIVND (reference sequence). V lost 10 bases and J lost 6, with 13 bases in between. This CDR3 contains 12 residues. The whole variable domain, filled in from reference TRBV19 and TRBJ1-5, reads DGGITQSPKYLFRKEGQNVTLSCEQNLNHDAMYWYRQDPGQGLRLIYYSQIVNDFQKGDIAEGYSVSREKKESFPLTVTSAQKNPTAFYLCATMGGLQPQHFGDGTRLSIL.